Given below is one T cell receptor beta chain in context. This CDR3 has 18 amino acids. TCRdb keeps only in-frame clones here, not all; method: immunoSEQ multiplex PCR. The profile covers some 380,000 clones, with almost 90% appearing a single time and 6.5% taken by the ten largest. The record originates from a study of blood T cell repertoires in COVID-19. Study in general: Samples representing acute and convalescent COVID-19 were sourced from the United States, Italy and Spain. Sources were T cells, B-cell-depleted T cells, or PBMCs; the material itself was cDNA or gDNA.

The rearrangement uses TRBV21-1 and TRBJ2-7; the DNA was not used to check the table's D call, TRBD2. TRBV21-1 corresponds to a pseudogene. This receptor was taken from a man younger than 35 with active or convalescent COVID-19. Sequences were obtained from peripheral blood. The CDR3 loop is CASSPTRMGTSRNYEQYF. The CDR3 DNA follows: TGTGCCAGCAGCCCAACCAGAATGGGGACTAGCAGAAACTACGAGCAGTACTTC.